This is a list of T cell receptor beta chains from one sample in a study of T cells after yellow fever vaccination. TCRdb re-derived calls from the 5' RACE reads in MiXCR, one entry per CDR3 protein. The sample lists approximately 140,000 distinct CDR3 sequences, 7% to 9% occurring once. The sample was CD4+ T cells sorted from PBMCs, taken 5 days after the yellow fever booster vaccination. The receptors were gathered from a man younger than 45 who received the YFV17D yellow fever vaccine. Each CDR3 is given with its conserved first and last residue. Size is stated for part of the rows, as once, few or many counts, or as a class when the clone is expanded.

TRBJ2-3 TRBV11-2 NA CASSPIDRDTQYF
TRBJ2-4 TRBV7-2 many CASSSDSGTSGRTRYF
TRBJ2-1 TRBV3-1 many CASSQGWVEQFF
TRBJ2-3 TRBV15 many CATSRDKRGGTQYF
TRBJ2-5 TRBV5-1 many CASSLGFLAGEETQYF
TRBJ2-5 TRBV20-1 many CSANGLAEETQYF
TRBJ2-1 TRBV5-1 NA CASSLGSSNNEQFF
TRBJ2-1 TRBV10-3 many CAISEGQGADEQFF
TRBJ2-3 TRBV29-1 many CSIWGTSGRSDTQYF
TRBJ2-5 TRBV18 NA CASSPPRQALQETQYF
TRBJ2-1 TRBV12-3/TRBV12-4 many CASSFPLGEQFF
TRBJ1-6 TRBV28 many CASTLGQFGLRDSPLHF
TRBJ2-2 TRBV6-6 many CASSTSPGELFF
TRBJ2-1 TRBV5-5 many CASSWQGAGNEQFF
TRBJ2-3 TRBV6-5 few CASSFPGTDTQYF
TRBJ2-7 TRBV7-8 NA CASSLGRPSGRSSSYEQYF
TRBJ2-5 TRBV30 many CAWSRGLGGETQYF
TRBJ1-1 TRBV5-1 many CASSGDPPMNTEAFF
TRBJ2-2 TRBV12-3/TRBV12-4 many CASSHNSGANTGELFF
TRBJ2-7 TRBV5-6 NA CASSPGVHYEQYF
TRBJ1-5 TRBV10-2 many CASRDSNQPQHF
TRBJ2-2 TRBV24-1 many CATSGQGVSNTGELFF
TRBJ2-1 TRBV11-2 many CASSSGPEYNEQFF
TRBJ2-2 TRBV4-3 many CASSRLVNTGELFF
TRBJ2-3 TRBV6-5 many CASSWGVAADTQYF
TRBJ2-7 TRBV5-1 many CASSGGTTYEQYF
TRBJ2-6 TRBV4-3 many CASSHADRPGANVLTF
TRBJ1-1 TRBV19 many CASSIDVTEAFF
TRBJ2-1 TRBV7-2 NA CASGGGGLNEQFF
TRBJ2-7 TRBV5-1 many CASSSSRGDLSYEQYF
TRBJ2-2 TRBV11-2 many CASHTGELFF
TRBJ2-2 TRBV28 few CASSRGLAGVPGELFF
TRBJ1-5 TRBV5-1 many CASSLGQGKSNQPQHF
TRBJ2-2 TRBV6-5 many CASSYWENTGELFF
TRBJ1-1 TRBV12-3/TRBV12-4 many CASSFDRRTSEAFF
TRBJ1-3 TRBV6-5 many CASSYSDRRTIYF
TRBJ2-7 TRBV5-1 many CASSQAGAYEQYF
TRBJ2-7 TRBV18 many CASSPPGAGGLEQYF
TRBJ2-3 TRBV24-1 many CATSDPGSTDTQYF
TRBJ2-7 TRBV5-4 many CASSLAGTAFLEQYF
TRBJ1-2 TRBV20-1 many CSGTGSSFSNYGYTF
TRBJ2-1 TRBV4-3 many CASSQEGRVGEQFF
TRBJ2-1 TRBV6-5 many CASMVRRSGSSYNEQFF
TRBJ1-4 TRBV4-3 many CASSPHSSSRDTRPKLFF
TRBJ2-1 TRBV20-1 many CSARDLRGPEQFF
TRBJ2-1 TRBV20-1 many CSARGKLAGGPMGNEQFF
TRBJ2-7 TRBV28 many CASSFMELASGPLEQYF
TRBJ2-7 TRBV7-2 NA CASSLAGTGFYEQYF
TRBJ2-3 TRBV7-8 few CASGTGSTDTQYF
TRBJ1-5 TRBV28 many CASQNRGRQPQHF
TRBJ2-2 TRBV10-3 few CAINPDTTSGGPGELFF
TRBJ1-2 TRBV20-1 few CSARIPQGGYTF
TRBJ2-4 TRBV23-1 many CASSQSRIAEPSWAKNIQYF
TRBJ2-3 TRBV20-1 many CSARQSLTDTQYF
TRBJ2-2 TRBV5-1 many CASSHQGDGELFF
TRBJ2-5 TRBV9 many CASSVSGGETQYF
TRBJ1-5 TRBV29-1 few CSVGGGVNQTQHF
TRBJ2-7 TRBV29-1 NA CSATYQREGYEQYF
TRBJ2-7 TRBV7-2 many CASSLSLGTGSYEQYF